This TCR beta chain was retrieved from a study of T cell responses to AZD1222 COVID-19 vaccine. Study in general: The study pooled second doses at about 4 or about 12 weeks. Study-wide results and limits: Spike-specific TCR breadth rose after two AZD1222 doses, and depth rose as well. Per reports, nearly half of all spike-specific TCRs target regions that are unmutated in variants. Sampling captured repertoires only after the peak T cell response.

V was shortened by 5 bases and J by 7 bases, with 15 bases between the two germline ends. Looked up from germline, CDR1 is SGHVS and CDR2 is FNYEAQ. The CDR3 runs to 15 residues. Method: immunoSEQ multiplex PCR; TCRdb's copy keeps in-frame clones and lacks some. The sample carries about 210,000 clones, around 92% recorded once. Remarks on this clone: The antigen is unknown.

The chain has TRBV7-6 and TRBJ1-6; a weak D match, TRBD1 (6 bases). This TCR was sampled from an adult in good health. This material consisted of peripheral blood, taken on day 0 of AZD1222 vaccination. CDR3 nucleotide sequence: TGTGCCAGCAGCCCACAGGGATTTTCAAATTCACCCCTCCACTTT. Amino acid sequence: CASSPQGFSNSPLHF.